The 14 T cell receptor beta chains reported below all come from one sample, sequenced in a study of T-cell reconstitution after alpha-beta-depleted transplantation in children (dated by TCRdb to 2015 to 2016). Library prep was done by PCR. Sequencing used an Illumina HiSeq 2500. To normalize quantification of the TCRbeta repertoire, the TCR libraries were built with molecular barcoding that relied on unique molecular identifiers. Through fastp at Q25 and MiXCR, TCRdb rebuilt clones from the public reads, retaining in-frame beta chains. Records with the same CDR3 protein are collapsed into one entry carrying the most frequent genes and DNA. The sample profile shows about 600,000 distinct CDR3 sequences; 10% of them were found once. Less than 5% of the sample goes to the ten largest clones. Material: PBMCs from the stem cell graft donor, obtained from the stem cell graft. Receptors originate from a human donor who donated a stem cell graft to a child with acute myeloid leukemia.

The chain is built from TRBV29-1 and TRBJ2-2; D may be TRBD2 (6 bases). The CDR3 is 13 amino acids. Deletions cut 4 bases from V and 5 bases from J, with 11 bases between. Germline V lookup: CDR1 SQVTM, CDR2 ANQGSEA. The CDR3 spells CSVGFGRTGELFF. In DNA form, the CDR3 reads TGCAGCGTTGGCTTCGGGAGAACCGGGGAGCTGTTTTTT.

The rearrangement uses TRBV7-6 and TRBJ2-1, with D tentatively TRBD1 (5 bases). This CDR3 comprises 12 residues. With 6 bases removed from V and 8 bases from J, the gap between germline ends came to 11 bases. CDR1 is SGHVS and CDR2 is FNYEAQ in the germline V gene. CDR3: CASRSDSDEQFF. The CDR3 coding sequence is TGTGCCAGCAGATCAGACAGCGATGAGCAGTTCTTC. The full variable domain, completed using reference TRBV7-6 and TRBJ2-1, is GAGVSQSPRYKVTKRGQDVALRCDPISGHVSLYWYRQALGQGPEFLTYFNYEAQQDKSGLPNDRFSAERPEGSISTLTIQRTEQRDSAMYRCASRSDSDEQFFGPGTRLTVL.

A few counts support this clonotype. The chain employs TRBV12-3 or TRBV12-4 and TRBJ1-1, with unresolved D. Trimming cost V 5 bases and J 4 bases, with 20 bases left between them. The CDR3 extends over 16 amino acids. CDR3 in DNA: TGTGCCAGCAGTCTTGGACTTGGGATAGGAGGCACTGAAGCTTTCTTT. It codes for CASSLGLGIGGTEAFF.

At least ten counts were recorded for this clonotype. CDR3 sequence (DNA): TGCGCCAGCAGCCAAGATGCCCAGGGGGATTACAATGAGCAGTTCTTC. As protein: CASSQDAQGDYNEQFF. The genes are TRBV4-3 and TRBJ2-1; 7 bases align to TRBD1. The CDR3 runs to 16 residues. V lost 0 bases, J lost 4 bases, and 6 bases stayed unmatched. The germline CDR1 and CDR2 sequences are LGHNA and YSLEER.

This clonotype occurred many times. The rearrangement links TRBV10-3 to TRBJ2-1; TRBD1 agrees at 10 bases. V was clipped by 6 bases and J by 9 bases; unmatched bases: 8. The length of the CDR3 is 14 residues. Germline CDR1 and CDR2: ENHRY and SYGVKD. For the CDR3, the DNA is TGTGCCATCAGGGGGGACAGGGGCTTCACTGAGCAGTTCTTC. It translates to CAIRGDRGFTEQFF.

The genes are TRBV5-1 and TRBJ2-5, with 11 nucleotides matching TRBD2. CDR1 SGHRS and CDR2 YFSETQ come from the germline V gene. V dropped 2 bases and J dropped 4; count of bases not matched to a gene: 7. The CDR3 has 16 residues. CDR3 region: CASSFLLAGARETQYF. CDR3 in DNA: TGCGCCAGCAGCTTCTTACTAGCGGGAGCTCGAGAGACCCAGTACTTC.

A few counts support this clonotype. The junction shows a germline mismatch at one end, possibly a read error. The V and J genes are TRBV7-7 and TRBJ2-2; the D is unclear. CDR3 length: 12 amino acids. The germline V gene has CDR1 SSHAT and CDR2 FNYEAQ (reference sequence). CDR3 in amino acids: CASIGNTGELFF. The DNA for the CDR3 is TGTGCTAGCATAGGGAACACCGGGGAGCTGTTTTTT.

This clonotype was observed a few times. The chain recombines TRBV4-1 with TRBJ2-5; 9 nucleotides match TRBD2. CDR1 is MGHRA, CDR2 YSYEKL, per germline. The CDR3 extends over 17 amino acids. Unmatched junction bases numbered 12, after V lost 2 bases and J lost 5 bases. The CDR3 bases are TGCGCCAGCAGCCAACCCCAGGAGGGCGGGAGGGCCGAGACCCAGTACTTC. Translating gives CASSQPQEGGRAETQYF.

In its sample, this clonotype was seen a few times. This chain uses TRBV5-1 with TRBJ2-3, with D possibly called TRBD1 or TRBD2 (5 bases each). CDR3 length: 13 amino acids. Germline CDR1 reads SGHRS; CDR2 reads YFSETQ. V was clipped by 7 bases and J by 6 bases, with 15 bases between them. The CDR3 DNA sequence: TGCGCCAGCGGGACCCACGGGGCGGATACGCAGTATTTT. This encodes CASGTHGADTQYF. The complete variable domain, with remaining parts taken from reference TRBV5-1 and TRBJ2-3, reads KAGVTQTPRYLIKTRGQQVTLSCSPISGHRSVSWYQQTPGQGLQFLFEYFSETQRNKGNFPGRFSGRQFSNSRSEMNVSTLELGDSALYLCASGTHGADTQYFGPGTRLTVL.

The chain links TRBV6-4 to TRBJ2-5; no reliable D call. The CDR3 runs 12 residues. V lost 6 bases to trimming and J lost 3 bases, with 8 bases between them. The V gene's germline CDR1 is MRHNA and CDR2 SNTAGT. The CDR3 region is CASRKGEETQYF. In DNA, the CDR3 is TGTGCCAGCAGGAAAGGAGAAGAGACCCAGTACTTC.

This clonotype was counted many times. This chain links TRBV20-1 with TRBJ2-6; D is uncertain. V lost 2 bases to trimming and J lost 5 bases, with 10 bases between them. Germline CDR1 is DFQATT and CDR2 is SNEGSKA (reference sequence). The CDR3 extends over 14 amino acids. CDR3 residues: CSARYVVWANVLTF. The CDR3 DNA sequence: TGCAGTGCTAGATACGTGGTGTGGGCCAACGTCCTGACTTTC.

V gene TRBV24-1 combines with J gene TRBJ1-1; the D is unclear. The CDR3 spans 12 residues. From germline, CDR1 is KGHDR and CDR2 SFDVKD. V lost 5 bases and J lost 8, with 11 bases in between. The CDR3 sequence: CATSAPGREAFF. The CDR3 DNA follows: TGTGCCACCAGTGCCCCTGGGAGGGAAGCTTTCTTT.

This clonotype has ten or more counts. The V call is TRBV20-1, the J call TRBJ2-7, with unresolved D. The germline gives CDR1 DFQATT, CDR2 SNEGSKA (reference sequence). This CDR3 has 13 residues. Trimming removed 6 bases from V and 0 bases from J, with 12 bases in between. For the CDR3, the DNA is TGCAGTGCCCCGGAGATGAGCTCCTACGAGCAGTACTTC. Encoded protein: CSAPEMSSYEQYF.

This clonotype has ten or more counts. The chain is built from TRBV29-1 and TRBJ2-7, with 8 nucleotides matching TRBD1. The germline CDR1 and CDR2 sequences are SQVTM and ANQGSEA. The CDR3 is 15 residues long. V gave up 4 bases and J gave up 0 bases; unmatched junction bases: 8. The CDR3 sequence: CSVAGGAGTSYEQYF. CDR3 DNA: TGCAGCGTTGCAGGGGGCGCTGGGACCTCCTACGAGCAGTACTTC.